This T cell receptor (beta chain) was retrieved from a study of cytomegalovirus exposure and HLA in healthy donors. These donors, healthy bone marrow donors, were studied. A multiplex PCR was run with 60 Vbeta primers and 13 Jbeta primers. TCRdb's copy holds only in-frame clones and misses some; the assay was immunoSEQ multiplex PCR. This table holds under 150,000 clones, around 79% found once. The specimen was PBMCs. This clonotype was sampled from a woman between 25 and 40 years old in good health and CMV-seronegative.

This CDR3 reads CASSDRKGGEKLFF. The CDR3 DNA follows: TGTGCCAGCAGCGACAGGAAAGGCGGTGAAAAACTGTTTTTT. V is TRBV5-5 and J is TRBJ1-4; TRBD1 might be the D (6 bases). The CDR3 is 14 amino acids. In germline, CDR1 is SGHKS, CDR2 YYEKEE (reference sequence). V lost 4 bases and J lost 7, with 14 bases in between.